A selection of T cell receptor beta chains follows, all from one sample in a study of cytomegalovirus exposure and HLA in healthy donors. TCRdb keeps only in-frame clones here, not all; method: immunoSEQ multiplex PCR. This table has roughly 96,000 clones, around 74% appearing once. The sequenced sample consisted of PBMCs. These receptors originate from a woman aged 70-85 years in good health and CMV-seropositive. The CDR3 runs from the conserved cysteine through the conserved F or W. The order of the fields is clone size, J gene, V gene, D gene, CDR3 protein, CDR3 DNA. D genes are given only for firm matches. Rows may omit the clone size; those that give it use once, few, many or a size class.

NA,TRBJ2-7,TRBV6-1,NA,CASSATNSYEQYF,TGTGCCAGCAGTGCCACTAACTCCTACGAGCAGTACTTC
NA,TRBJ1-3,TRBV5-4,NA,CASSSRVAGNTIYF,TGTGCCAGCAGCTCCAGGGTTGCGGGAAACACCATATATTTT
NA,TRBJ2-1,TRBV11-3,TRBD2,CASSLGTSGLGEQFF,TGTGCCAGCAGCTTAGGGACTAGCGGTCTGGGTGAGCAGTTCTTC
NA,TRBJ2-3,TRBV5-1,TRBD1,CASSWGQGADTQYF,TGCGCCAGCAGCTGGGGACAGGGGGCAGATACGCAGTATTTT
NA,TRBJ2-1,TRBV5-4,TRBD2,CASSWGGRMGGNEQFF,TGTGCCAGCAGCTGGGGGGGTCGGATGGGTGGCAATGAGCAGTTCTTC
NA,TRBJ1-2,TRBV9,NA,CASSVSPLGKGYTF,TGTGCCAGCAGCGTTTCCCCGCTCGGGAAAGGCTACACCTTC
NA,TRBJ2-3,TRBV5-1,NA,CASSSDNTDTQYF,TGCGCCAGCAGCTCCGACAACACAGATACGCAGTATTTT
NA,TRBJ2-1,TRBV14,TRBD2,CASSQDRTSGFDEQFF,TGTGCCAGCAGCCAGGACAGGACTAGCGGGTTCGATGAGCAGTTCTTC
NA,TRBJ1-2,TRBV9,NA,CASSVAAQGSGYTF,TGTGCCAGCAGCGTAGCTGCCCAGGGAAGTGGCTACACCTTC
NA,TRBJ2-3,TRBV29-1,TRBD2,CSAMGLAGYGDTQYF,TGCAGCGCAATGGGACTAGCGGGATACGGAGATACGCAGTATTTT
NA,TRBJ2-7,TRBV14,NA,CASSPSGLEQYF,TGTGCCAGCAGCCCCAGCGGGCTCGAGCAGTACTTC
NA,TRBJ2-3,TRBV9,NA,CASSVTSTDTQYF,TGTGCCAGCAGCGTAACAAGCACAGATACGCAGTATTTT
few,TRBJ1-2,TRBV28,TRBD1,CASSPGQINTSTF,TGTGCCAGCAGCCCGGGACAGATCAATACTTCCACCTTC
NA,TRBJ1-4,TRBV4-2,NA,CASSQEAQINEKLFF,TGTGCCAGCAGCCAAGAGGCACAAATTAATGAAAAACTGTTTTTT
NA,TRBJ2-1,TRBV5-1,TRBD2,CASSKRLAGAHEQFF,TGCGCCAGCAGCAAACGACTAGCGGGAGCCCATGAGCAGTTCTTC
NA,TRBJ2-7,TRBV18,TRBD1,CASSPQGQGPTYEQYF,TGTGCCAGCTCACCACAAGGACAGGGTCCCACCTACGAGCAGTACTTC
NA,TRBJ1-1,TRBV20-1,TRBD1,CSASRQGEAFF,TGCAGTGCTAGCCGACAGGGCGAGGCTTTCTTT
NA,TRBJ1-5,TRBV6-1,NA,CASRGASNQPQHF,TGTGCCAGCCGGGGGGCCAGCAATCAGCCCCAGCATTTT
NA,TRBJ1-5,TRBV11-2,NA,CASSQDTQPQHF,TGTGCCAGCAGCCAGGACACCCAGCCCCAGCATTTT
few,TRBJ1-5,TRBV10-3,NA,CAISESSGQPQHF,TGTGCCATCAGTGAGTCGTCGGGGCAGCCCCAGCATTTT
NA,TRBJ1-6,TRBV30,TRBD1,CAWRGTDNSPLHF,TGTGCCTGGAGAGGGACAGATAATTCACCCCTCCACTTT
NA,TRBJ2-7,TRBV28,NA,CASSLVRYEQYF,TGTGCCAGCAGCCTAGTGCGGTACGAGCAGTACTTC
NA,TRBJ2-4,TRBV5-1,NA,CASSLVRGALGNIQYF,TGCGCCAGCAGCTTGGTTCGGGGGGCCCTCGGAAACATTCAGTACTTC
few,TRBJ2-5,TRBV4-1,NA,CASSQDVTGGETQYF,TGCGCCAGCAGCCAAGATGTGACGGGGGGCGAGACCCAGTACTTC
few,TRBJ2-1,TRBV10-1,TRBD2,CASSLAGLNEQFF,TGCGCCAGCAGTCTAGCGGGTTTGAATGAGCAGTTCTTC
NA,TRBJ2-7,TRBV28,NA,CASSFSYEQYF,TGTGCCAGCAGTTTCTCGTACGAGCAGTACTTC